The 16 T cell receptor beta chains reported below all come from one sample, sequenced in a study of T cell repertoires in cytomegalovirus infection. TCRdb re-analysed the reads in MiXCR, keeping a single row per CDR3 protein. The profile shows roughly 230,000 distinct CDR3 sequences, roughly 22% of them singletons. The sample taken for sequencing was CD8+ T cells from PBMCs. These receptors all come from a human donor in good health (CMV status not recorded). Some clones in this sample may be carry-over from other donors' samples.

There are a few counts of this clonotype. This rearrangement joins TRBV12-3 or TRBV12-4 to TRBJ1-5, with a weak D call TRBD1 (6 bases). The germline V and J ends were trimmed by 8 bases and 5 bases, with 13 bases remaining between them. This CDR3 is 13 amino acids long. The CDR3 is CASGLGAHQPQHF. DNA of the CDR3: TGTGCCAGCGGCTTGGGGGCACATCAGCCCCAGCATTTT.

This chain joins TRBV7-4 and TRBJ1-5; maybe TRBD1 (6 bases). The V gene's germline CDR1 is SGHVT and CDR2 SQSDAQ. The CDR3 consists of 15 residues. V was clipped by 5 bases and J by 3 bases, with 14 bases between them. The DNA of the CDR3 is TGTGCCAGCAGCGAGAATCAGGGGCCCAATCAGCCCCAGCATTTT. It encodes CASSENQGPNQPQHF.

This clonotype was detected many times. The rearrangement links TRBV6-1 to TRBJ1-4; no firm D call. Looked up from germline, CDR1 is MNHNS and CDR2 is SASEGT. The V end was cut by 0 bases, the J end by 2 bases, with 13 bases between. This CDR3 region has 17 residues. The CDR3 reads CASSEARSGRTNEKLFF. The CDR3, as DNA: TGTGCCAGCAGTGAAGCAAGGTCGGGGAGGACTAATGAAAAACTGTTTTTT.

The V and J genes are TRBV7-9 and TRBJ2-3; 7 nucleotides match TRBD1. The CDR3 has 13 residues. V trimming: 8 bases; J trimming: 2 bases; junction bases outside the gene matches: 4. The germline gives CDR1 SEHNR, CDR2 FQNEAQ (reference sequence). CDR3 DNA sequence: TGTGCCAGCGGGACAGCGCTCACAGATACGCAGTATTTT. This codes for CASGTALTDTQYF.

This clonotype was detected only a few times. The V call is TRBV12-3 or TRBV12-4, the J call TRBJ1-1; no reliable D call. This CDR3 spans 12 amino acids. V lost 6 bases to trimming and J lost 0 bases, with 5 bases between them. The DNA for the CDR3 is TGTGCCAGCAGATTTATGAACACTGAAGCTTTCTTT. It specifies CASRFMNTEAFF.

This clonotype was seen more than once but under ten times. This chain's CDR3 is CASSWGLASEQFF. CDR3 nucleotide sequence: TGTGCCAGCAGCTGGGGACTAGCATCCGAGCAGTTCTTC. The gene calls are TRBV5-4 and TRBJ2-1; 9 bases are shared with TRBD2. The ends lost 3 bases at V and 10 bases at J; junction bases unmatched: 5. The germline gives CDR1 SGHNT, CDR2 YYREEE (reference sequence). This CDR3 contains 13 residues.

This clonotype was seen a handful of times. The J gene is TRBJ2-7, the V gene TRBV6-1; 9 nucleotides agree with TRBD2. The length of the CDR3 is 16 residues. V lost 6 bases and J lost 2; bases outside the gene matches: 11. The germline V gene has CDR1 MNHNS and CDR2 SASEGT. The CDR3 DNA follows: TGTGCCAGCAGCGTCCCGAGACTAGCGGATCCCTACGAGCAGTACTTC. Its translation: CASSVPRLADPYEQYF.

This clonotype has more than one count but fewer than ten. The chain carries TRBV7-9 and TRBJ1-1, with a weak D call TRBD1 (5 bases). The CDR3 covers 13 residues. The germline V and J ends were trimmed by 5 bases and 7 bases, with 14 bases remaining between them. The germline V gene encodes CDR1 SEHNR and CDR2 FQNEAQ (reference sequence). CDR3 loop: CASSPPEDSEAFF. The CDR3 region has the DNA TGTGCCAGCAGCCCCCCAGAAGACAGTGAAGCTTTCTTT. Based on the CDR3 plus reference TRBV7-9 and TRBJ1-1, the full variable domain is DTGVSQNPRHKITKRGQNVTFRCDPISEHNRLYWYRQTLGQGPEFLTYFQNEAQLEKSRLLSDRFSAERPKGSFSTLEIQRTEQGDSAMYLCASSPPEDSEAFFGQGTRLTVV.

The J gene is TRBJ2-1, the V gene TRBV2, with 8 nucleotides matching TRBD2. The CDR3 is 14 residues long. V lost 10 bases to trimming and J lost 6 bases; unmatched junction nucleotides: 11. Per the germline V gene, CDR1 is SNHLY and CDR2 is FYNNEI. The CDR3 nucleotides are TGTGCCATCCCCGGGACTAGGGCTAGCAATGAGCAGTTCTTC. This translates into CAIPGTRASNEQFF.

This clonotype has ten or more counts. CDR3 sequence: CASSPPLGLAGVDTQYF. CDR3 nucleotides: TGTGCCAGCAGTCCCCCGCTCGGACTAGCGGGGGTAGATACGCAGTATTTT. The genes are TRBV12-3 or TRBV12-4 and TRBJ2-3; the match to TRBD2 covers 13 bases. V dropped 5 bases and J dropped 5; count of bases not matched to a gene: 10. The CDR3 totals 17 residues.

This clonotype was found many times. This chain joins TRBV7-2 and TRBJ2-5; tentative D call: TRBD2 (5 bases). From germline, CDR1 is SGHTA and CDR2 FQGNSA. V lost 4 bases, J lost 7 bases, and 19 bases lay in between. This CDR3 region has 15 residues. The CDR3 nucleotides are TGTGCCAGCAGCTATACGCCCGGGGTAGAATCGACCCAGTACTTC. Protein product: CASSYTPGVESTQYF.

This clonotype has a handful of counts. V and J are TRBV6-2 or TRBV6-3 and TRBJ1-5, with TRBD1 matching 11 bases. J gave up 6 bases and V 10 bases, and 2 bases lay outside the gene matches. The germline V gene has CDR1 MNHEY and CDR2 SVGEGT. CDR3 length: 12 residues. The CDR3 DNA reads TGTGCCACCGGGACAGGGGGTCAGCCCCAGCATTTT. Translation gives CATGTGGQPQHF.

The rearrangement uses TRBV2 and TRBJ2-5, with D possibly being TRBD1 (5 bases). The CDR3 is 14 residues long. Trimming pared 6 bases from V and 3 bases from J, leaving 14 bases between. The germline V gene encodes CDR1 SNHLY and CDR2 FYNNEI. CDR3 DNA sequence: TGTGCCAGCAGGAAGACAGCCTACGAAGAGACCCAGTACTTC. This sequence encodes CASRKTAYEETQYF.

In this sample, this clonotype turned up a few times. V and J are TRBV29-1 and TRBJ2-7, with TRBD1 as a possible D gene (6 bases). The V end was cut by 4 bases, the J end by 3 bases, with 13 bases between. This CDR3 has 13 amino acids. The germline gives CDR1 SQVTM, CDR2 ANQGSEA. CDR3 DNA sequence: TGCAGCGTTGTGGAACAGGGAATCTACGAGCAGTACTTC. Its translation: CSVVEQGIYEQYF.

This clonotype came up many times. The V and J genes are TRBV28 and TRBJ1-2, with D unresolved. V lost 5 bases to trimming and J lost 6 bases, with 13 bases between them. The germline V gene has CDR1 MDHEN and CDR2 SYDVKM. This CDR3 comprises 13 residues. The CDR3 DNA reads TGTGCCAGCAGTCCGGGGATATTCCATGGCTACACCTTC. This codes for CASSPGIFHGYTF.

Only a few counts were recorded for this clonotype. V usage is TRBV19 and J usage is TRBJ2-7, with D perhaps being TRBD1 or TRBD2 (6 bases each). Germline loops: CDR1 LNHDA, CDR2 SQIVND (reference sequence). Trimming cost V 3 bases and J 5 bases, with 11 bases left between them. The CDR3 runs to 13 residues. CDR3 DNA: TGTGCCAGTAGTATGGGGGGCGTCAACGAGCAGTACTTC. Amino acid sequence: CASSMGGVNEQYF.